Presented here are 5 T cell receptor beta chains from one specimen sequenced in a study of beta chain features in type 1 diabetes. Every isolated RNA sample was fully reverse transcribed, so sequencing captured expressed TCRB transcripts. Data came from immunoSEQ multiplex PCR; TCRdb stores just in-frame clones and leaves some out. The sample shows 900,000 or so clones, 15% to 20% of them seen only once. The source material was naive CD4+ T cells from blood. The receptors derive from a woman between 18 and 29 years old in good health.

This clone was found a few times. This rearrangement joins TRBV6-6 to TRBJ2-7, with D maybe TRBD1 (5 bases). The CDR3 consists of 14 residues. CDR1 and CDR2 from the germline V gene are MNHNY and SVGAGI (reference sequence). The V and J ends lost 9 bases and 0 bases respectively, with 15 bases between them. This chain's CDR3 is CASTTGASSYEQYF. The CDR3 DNA is TGTGCCAGTACTACTGGGGCGTCCTCCTACGAGCAGTACTTC.

The CDR3 is CASSFWTSGGELFF. DNA for the CDR3: TGTGCCAGCAGTTTTTGGACTAGCGGCGGGGAGCTGTTTTTT. The J gene is TRBJ2-2, the V gene TRBV6-6; 10 bases are shared with TRBD2. The trim removed 4 bases at V and 7 bases at J, leaving 3 bases unmatched. The CDR3 totals 14 residues. CDR1 is MNHNY and CDR2 is SVGAGI in the germline V gene (reference sequence).

The V call is TRBV15, the J call TRBJ1-2, with D tentatively TRBD1 (5 bases). Germline V gives CDR1 LNHNV, CDR2 YYDKDF (reference sequence). There are 13 residues in the CDR3. Trimming cost V 0 bases and J 3 bases, with 5 bases left between them. CDR3 loop: CATSREQDYGYTF. The CDR3 bases are TGTGCCACCAGCAGAGAACAGGACTATGGCTACACCTTC. The full variable domain, completed using reference TRBV15 and TRBJ1-2, is DAMVIQNPRYQVTQFGKPVTLSCSQTLNHNVMYWYQQKSSQAPKLLFHYYDKDFNNEADTPDNFQSRRPNTSFCFLDIRSPGLGDTAMYLCATSREQDYGYTFGSGTRLTVV.

This clone was observed a handful of times. The rearrangement uses TRBV15 and TRBJ1-1; D is undetermined. The germline V gene encodes CDR1 LNHNV and CDR2 YYDKDF (reference sequence). The CDR3 spans 14 residues. The V end lost 1 base, the J end lost 4 bases, and 10 bases lay between the germline ends. The CDR3: CATSRGSQITEAFF. CDR3 sequence (DNA): TGTGCCACCAGCAGAGGTTCACAAATCACTGAAGCTTTCTTT. Using reference TRBV15 and TRBJ1-1 for the parts outside the CDR3, the full variable domain is DAMVIQNPRYQVTQFGKPVTLSCSQTLNHNVMYWYQQKSSQAPKLLFHYYDKDFNNEADTPDNFQSRRPNTSFCFLDIRSPGLGDTAMYLCATSRGSQITEAFFGQGTRLTVV.

The sample holds one count of this clone. The chain recombines TRBV5-4 with TRBJ2-5; TRBD1 is a possible D gene (6 bases). The CDR3 contains 17 residues. The V gene's germline CDR1 is SGHNT and CDR2 YYREEE (reference sequence). Trimming shortened V by 2 bases and J by 2 bases, and 19 bases separated the two germline ends. CDR3 sequence (DNA): TGTGCCAGCAGCTTAGGGGGAATGATGCCTCTACAAGAGACCCAGTACTTC. Its translation: CASSLGGMMPLQETQYF.